This TCR beta chain was sequenced in a study of blood T cell repertoires in COVID-19. The CDR3 spans 13 residues. Germline assignment: CDR1 MRHNA and CDR2 SNTAGT. Trimming cost V 2 bases and J 9 bases, with 11 bases left between them. Here immunoSEQ multiplex PCR was the method, and the copy in TCRdb shows in-frame clones only, minus some. The table includes 300,000 to 450,000 clones, around 85% detected once. J is TRBJ2-1 and V is TRBV6-4; perhaps TRBD2 as D (5 bases). Sequencing input: peripheral blood. This sequence was found in a woman between 18 and 30 years old with acute or convalescent COVID-19. The CDR3 here is CASSDAGTPEQFF. In DNA form, the CDR3 reads TGTGCCAGCAGTGACGCGGGTACCCCTGAGCAGTTCTTC.